This passage covers 22 T cell receptor beta chains from one sample sequenced in a study of regulatory T cells in long-lasting Graves disease. The time point denotes: persistent/refractory GD, antithyroid drugs over 5 years with positive TRAb. There was RNA extracted from PBMCs, and the TCR library was made from it. Relying on iRepertoire HTBI primers and Arm-PCR of CDR3 regions, the team built TCR beta libraries. TCRdb itself ran the multiplex PCR reads through MiXCR, one entry per CDR3 protein. The sample lists 400,000 to 500,000 distinct CDR3 sequences; less than 25% were seen once. The source was peripheral blood mononuclear cells (PBMCs), collected when the disease was refractory, from a patient treated with antithyroid drugs. The source of these receptors is a female donor with Graves disease.

This clonotype appeared a few times. The chain recombines TRBV29-1 with TRBJ1-2; D is undetermined. Trimming removed 2 bases at V and 1 base at J, with 2 bases between. Germline V gives CDR1 SQVTM, CDR2 ANQGSEA. This CDR3 is built from 11 residues. CDR3 bases: TGCAGCGTTGAATTTAACTATGGCTACACCTTC. Translated: CSVEFNYGYTF.

This clonotype showed up many times. V gene TRBV28 combines with J gene TRBJ1-6; no reliable D call. The germline CDR1 and CDR2 sequences are MDHEN and SYDVKM. V shed 8 bases and J shed 4 bases, with 12 bases lying between them. The length of the CDR3 is 14 residues. CDR3 sequence: CASGERGYNSPLHF. CDR3 DNA: TGTGCCAGCGGTGAACGAGGGTATAATTCACCCCTCCACTTT.

This clonotype was seen at least ten times. The chain joins TRBV6-1 to TRBJ1-1; the D gene is possibly TRBD1 (6 bases). Trimming removed 6 bases at V and 4 bases at J, with 15 bases between. CDR3 length: 14 amino acids. The germline gives CDR1 MNHNS, CDR2 SASEGT. CDR3 protein: CASRGDRSSTEAFF. DNA for the CDR3: TGTGCCAGCAGGGGCGACAGGTCCAGCACTGAAGCTTTCTTT.

This clonotype appeared a few times. The chain couples TRBV7-9 to TRBJ1-1; TRBD1 is a possible D gene (6 bases). The V end was cut by 5 bases, the J end by 0 bases, with 13 bases between. The CDR3 contains 15 residues. Germline CDR1 is SEHNR and CDR2 is FQNEAQ (reference sequence). CDR3 nucleotide sequence: TGTGCCAGCAGCCCATCGCGGGGGCTGAACACTGAAGCTTTCTTT. It specifies CASSPSRGLNTEAFF.

The table lists this clonotype with many counts. The chain carries TRBV28 and TRBJ2-5; D is unclear. In germline, CDR1 is MDHEN, CDR2 SYDVKM. Trimming left V 7 bases short and J 5 bases short, with 8 bases between. The CDR3 consists of 11 residues. The CDR3 loop reads CASKTYETQYF. The CDR3 nucleotides read TGTGCCAGCAAGACATACGAGACCCAGTACTTC.

This chain joins TRBV7-9 and TRBJ2-5; 8 bases agree with TRBD2. The germline gives CDR1 SEHNR, CDR2 FQNEAQ (reference sequence). After removal of 1 base from V and 4 bases from J, the junction contained 5 bases not matched to a gene. There are 15 residues in the CDR3. The CDR3 nucleotides read TGTGCCAGCAGCTTAGGACTAGCGATTGTAGAGACCCAGTACTTC. It encodes CASSLGLAIVETQYF. Full variable domain (missing parts from reference TRBV7-9 and TRBJ2-5): DTGVSQNPRHKITKRGQNVTFRCDPISEHNRLYWYRQTLGQGPEFLTYFQNEAQLEKSRLLSDRFSAERPKGSFSTLEIQRTEQGDSAMYLCASSLGLAIVETQYFGPGTRLLVL.

Many counts were recorded for this clonotype. DNA of the CDR3: TGTGCCAGCAGCTTATCACAGGGGGGAAAGACCCAGTACTTC. This gives the protein CASSLSQGGKTQYF. The V gene is TRBV7-2, the J gene TRBJ2-5; 8 bases fit TRBD1. V dropped 2 bases and J dropped 6; count of bases not matched to a gene: 5. The CDR3 is 14 residues long. Germline V gene data show CDR1 as SGHTA and CDR2 as FQGNSA.

This chain connects TRBV7-9 to TRBJ2-7; D might be TRBD2 (5 bases). This CDR3 is built from 16 residues. Trimming cost V 1 base and J 4 bases, with 17 bases left between them. Germline V CDR1 and CDR2: SEHNR, FQNEAQ (reference sequence). CDR3 amino acids: CASSLVAGVRDYEQYF. CDR3 DNA: TGTGCCAGCAGCTTAGTAGCAGGAGTCCGGGATTACGAGCAGTACTTC.

This clonotype was observed a few times. The J gene is TRBJ2-7, the V gene TRBV4-1, with TRBD2 as a possible D gene (6 bases). This CDR3 spans 14 amino acids. Germline CDR1 reads MGHRA; CDR2 reads YSYEKL. V was trimmed by 0 bases and J by 6 bases, leaving 12 bases between them. The CDR3 bases are TGCGCCAGCAGCCAAGAGGACTATGGTGGCGAGCAGTACTTC. Protein sequence: CASSQEDYGGEQYF.

This chain connects TRBV24-1 to TRBJ2-2; the D is unclear. Germline V gene lookup returns CDR1 KGHDR and CDR2 SFDVKD. CDR3 length: 16 amino acids. Trimming shortened V by 1 base and J by 6 bases, and 14 bases separated the two germline ends. The CDR3 reads CATSDFVSFNAGELFF. CDR3 DNA sequence: TGTGCCACCAGTGATTTCGTCAGCTTTAACGCCGGGGAGCTGTTTTTT.

The CDR3 is CASSASLAELGEQYF. The CDR3, as DNA: TGTGCCAGCAGCGCATCACTAGCGGAGCTGGGGGAGCAGTACTTC. The V gene is TRBV9, the J gene TRBJ2-7; 8 bases are shared with TRBD2. The CDR3 contains 15 residues. The J segment lost 7 bases and the V segment lost 3 bases, leaving 12 bases of the junction unmatched. The germline V gene encodes CDR1 SGDLS and CDR2 YYNGEE.

This clonotype was found many times. The CDR3 here is CASKVQGPSGEQYF. CDR3 in DNA: TGTGCCAGCAAGGTCCAGGGCCCTTCCGGCGAGCAGTACTTC. This sequence joins TRBV27 and TRBJ2-7, with D maybe TRBD1 (5 bases). The V gene's germline CDR1 is MNHEY and CDR2 SMNVEV (reference sequence). This CDR3 is built from 14 residues. Trimming removed 7 bases at V and 6 bases at J, with 19 bases between.

The V gene is TRBV7-3, the J gene TRBJ2-1; TRBD2 aligns across 15 bases. After removal of 8 bases from V and 0 bases from J, the junction contained 2 bases not matched to a gene. The CDR3 runs to 16 residues. From germline, CDR1 is SGHTA and CDR2 FQGTGA. The CDR3 is CASGTSGRSSYNEQFF. The CDR3 DNA reads TGTGCCAGCGGGACTAGCGGGAGGAGCTCCTACAATGAGCAGTTCTTC.

This chain links TRBV19 with TRBJ1-1; D call uncertain. Trimming removed 5 bases at V and 1 base at J, with 11 bases between. Per the germline V gene, CDR1 is LNHDA and CDR2 is SQIVND (reference sequence). The CDR3 totals 14 residues. The CDR3 coding sequence is TGTGCCAGTAGTCCAGAAGGCTGGAACACTGAAGCTTTCTTT. It yields the protein CASSPEGWNTEAFF. The entire variable domain, with the rest obtained from reference TRBV19 and TRBJ1-1, is as follows: DGGITQSPKYLFRKEGQNVTLSCEQNLNHDAMYWYRQDPGQGLRLIYYSQIVNDFQKGDIAEGYSVSREKKESFPLTVTSAQKNPTAFYLCASSPEGWNTEAFFGQGTRLTVV.

This clonotype was found many times. V is TRBV27 and J is TRBJ1-6; 9 bases match TRBD1. V was clipped by 3 bases and J by 7 bases; unmatched bases: 1. This CDR3 is 14 amino acids long. Germline lookup yields CDR1 MNHEY and CDR2 SMNVEV (reference sequence). DNA of the CDR3: TGTGCCAGCAGTTTCGGGACAGGGAATTCACCCCTCCACTTT. This translates into CASSFGTGNSPLHF.

In its sample, this clonotype was seen many times. This rearrangement joins TRBV6-1 to TRBJ1-6; D not certain. This CDR3 is built from 15 residues. V was trimmed by 5 bases and J by 7 bases, leaving 15 bases between them. Germline V gene lookup returns CDR1 MNHNS and CDR2 SASEGT. Written as DNA, the CDR3 is TGTGCCAGCAGTCAGCCGAGGCGGTCGAATTCACCCCTCCACTTT. This sequence encodes CASSQPRRSNSPLHF.

The table lists this clonotype with many counts. The V and J genes are TRBV5-5 and TRBJ2-7; D remains ambiguous. Trimming took off 1 base at V and 1 base at J, with 9 bases between the two ends. The CDR3 runs to 14 residues. Germline V gene sequence: CDR1 SGHKS, CDR2 YYEKEE (reference sequence). The CDR3 bases are TGTGCCAGCAGCTTGTCGCTAGGATCCTACGAGCAGTACTTC. This sequence encodes CASSLSLGSYEQYF.

The rearrangement uses TRBV7-9 and TRBJ1-6; D unresolved. This CDR3 has 16 amino acids. V gave up 4 bases and J gave up 9 bases, with 19 bases separating them. Germline-derived CDR1 and CDR2 are SEHNR and FQNEAQ (reference sequence). The chain's CDR3 is CASSSSRGGFGSPLHF. The CDR3 nucleotides read TGTGCCAGCAGCTCAAGTAGAGGAGGGTTTGGTTCACCCCTCCACTTT.

V gene TRBV7-9 combines with J gene TRBJ2-3, with a possible D match to TRBD2 (5 bases). Germline V gene data show CDR1 as SEHNR and CDR2 as FQNEAQ (reference sequence). The V and J ends lost 4 bases and 3 bases respectively, with 17 bases between them. CDR3 length equals 16 residues. CDR3 coding DNA: TGTGCCAGCAGCTCCCCCGAGGGAGTGGGGACAGATACGCAGTATTTT. Its translation: CASSSPEGVGTDTQYF.

This clonotype showed up many times. The genes are TRBV2 and TRBJ1-1; D not resolved. This CDR3 is 14 amino acids long. Germline V gives CDR1 SNHLY, CDR2 FYNNEI. V was shortened by 7 bases and J by 4 bases, with 16 bases between the two germline ends. Written as DNA, the CDR3 is TGTGCCAGCACCAGAGACCGATCCAGCACTGAAGCTTTCTTT. Translating gives CASTRDRSSTEAFF.

This chain uses TRBV7-2 with TRBJ2-7; TRBD2 aligns across 10 bases. This CDR3 comprises 16 residues. Germline lookup yields CDR1 SGHTA and CDR2 FQGNSA. Trimming at V came to 1 base and at J to 2 bases, leaving 5 bases not matched to a gene. The CDR3 nucleotides read TGTGCCAGCAGCTTAGGGGGACTAGCGAAGCCCTACGAGCAGTACTTC. Translation gives CASSLGGLAKPYEQYF. The whole variable domain, remainder taken from reference TRBV7-2 and TRBJ2-7, is GAGVSQSPSNKVTEKGKDVELRCDPISGHTALYWYRQSLGQGLEFLIYFQGNSAPDKSGLPSDRFSAERTGGSVSTLTIQRTQQEDSAVYLCASSLGGLAKPYEQYFGPGTRLTVT.

This clonotype was counted many times. The chain couples TRBV2 to TRBJ2-7, with a weak D call TRBD1 (5 bases). The V end was cut by 3 bases, the J end by 0 bases, with 15 bases between. CDR1 is SNHLY and CDR2 is FYNNEI in the germline V gene. There are 16 residues in the CDR3. CDR3 loop: CASSDLLQGNSYEQYF. The DNA for the CDR3 is TGTGCCAGCAGTGACCTCCTCCAGGGAAACTCCTACGAGCAGTACTTC.